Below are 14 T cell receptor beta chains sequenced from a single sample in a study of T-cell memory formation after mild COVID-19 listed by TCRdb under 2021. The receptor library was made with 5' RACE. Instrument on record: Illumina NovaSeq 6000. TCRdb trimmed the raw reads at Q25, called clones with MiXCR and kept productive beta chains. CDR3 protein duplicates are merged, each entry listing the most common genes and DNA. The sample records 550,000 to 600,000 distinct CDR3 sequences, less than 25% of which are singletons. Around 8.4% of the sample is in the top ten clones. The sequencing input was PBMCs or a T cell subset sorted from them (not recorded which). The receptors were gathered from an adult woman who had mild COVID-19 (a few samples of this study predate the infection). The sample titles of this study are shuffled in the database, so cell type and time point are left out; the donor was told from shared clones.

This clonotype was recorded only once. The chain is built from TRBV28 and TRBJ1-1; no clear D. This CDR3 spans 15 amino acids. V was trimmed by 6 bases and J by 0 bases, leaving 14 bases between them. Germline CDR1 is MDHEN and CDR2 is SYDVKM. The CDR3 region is CASRTSAVMNTEAFF. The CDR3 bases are TGTGCCAGCAGAACCTCAGCGGTAATGAACACTGAAGCTTTCTTT.

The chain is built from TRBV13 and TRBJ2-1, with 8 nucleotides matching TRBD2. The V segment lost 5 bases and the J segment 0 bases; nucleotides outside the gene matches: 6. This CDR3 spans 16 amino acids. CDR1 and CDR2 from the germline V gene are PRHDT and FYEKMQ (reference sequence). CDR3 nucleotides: TGTGCCAGCAGCCACCGGGAGGGGGTCTCCTACAATGAGCAGTTCTTC. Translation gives CASSHREGVSYNEQFF.

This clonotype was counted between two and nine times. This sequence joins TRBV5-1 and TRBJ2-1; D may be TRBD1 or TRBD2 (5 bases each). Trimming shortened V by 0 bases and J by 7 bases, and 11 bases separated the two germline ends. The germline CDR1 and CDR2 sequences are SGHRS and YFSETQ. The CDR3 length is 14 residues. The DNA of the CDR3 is TGCGCCAGCAGCTTGGGTGGGACCAAGAATGAGCAGTTCTTC. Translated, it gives CASSLGGTKNEQFF.

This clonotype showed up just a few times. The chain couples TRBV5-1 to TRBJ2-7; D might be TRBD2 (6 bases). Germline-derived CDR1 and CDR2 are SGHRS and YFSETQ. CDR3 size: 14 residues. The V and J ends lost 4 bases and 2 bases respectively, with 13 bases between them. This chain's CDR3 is CASSRTSPPYEQYF. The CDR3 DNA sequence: TGCGCCAGCAGCCGAACTAGCCCTCCCTACGAGCAGTACTTC.

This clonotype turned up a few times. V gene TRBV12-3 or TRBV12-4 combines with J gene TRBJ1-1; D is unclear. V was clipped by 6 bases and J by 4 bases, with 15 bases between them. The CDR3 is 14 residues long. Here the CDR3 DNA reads TGTGCCAGCAGCCTGACGGTTGGTGGCACTGAAGCTTTCTTT. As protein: CASSLTVGGTEAFF.

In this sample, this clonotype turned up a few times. The CDR3 DNA sequence: TGTGCCAGCAGCTTCCATAGCAGGGGGGTCTGGACCACCGGGGAGCTGTTTTTT. Translating gives CASSFHSRGVWTTGELFF. The chain couples TRBV11-2 to TRBJ2-2; D is perhaps TRBD1 (7 bases). The CDR3 is made up of 18 amino acids. Germline CDR1 SGHAT, CDR2 FQNNGV. Trimming stripped 3 bases from V and 4 bases from J, with 21 bases between.

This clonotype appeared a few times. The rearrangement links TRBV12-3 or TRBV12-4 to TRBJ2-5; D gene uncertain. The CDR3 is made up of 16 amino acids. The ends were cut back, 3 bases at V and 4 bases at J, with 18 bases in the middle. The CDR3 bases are TGTGCCAGCAGTTTTCAGAGTGCCCTGATCCGAGAGACCCAGTACTTC. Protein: CASSFQSALIRETQYF.

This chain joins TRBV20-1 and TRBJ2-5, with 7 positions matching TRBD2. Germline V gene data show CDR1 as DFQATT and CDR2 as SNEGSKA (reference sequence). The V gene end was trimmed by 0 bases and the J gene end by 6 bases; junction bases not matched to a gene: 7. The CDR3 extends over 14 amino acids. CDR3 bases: TGCAGTGCTAGAGATCCAGCGGGGAAGAAGACCCAGTACTTC. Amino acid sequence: CSARDPAGKKTQYF.

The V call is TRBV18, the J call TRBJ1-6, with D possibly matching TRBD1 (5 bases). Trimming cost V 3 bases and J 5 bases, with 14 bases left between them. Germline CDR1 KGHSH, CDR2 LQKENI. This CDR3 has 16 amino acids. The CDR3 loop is CASSPSGAANNSPLHF. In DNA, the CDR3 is TGTGCCAGCTCACCCTCCGGGGCCGCTAATAATTCACCCCTCCACTTT. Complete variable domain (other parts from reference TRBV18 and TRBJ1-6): NAGVMQNPRHLVRRRGQEARLRCSPMKGHSHVYWYRQLPEEGLKFMVYLQKENIIDESGMPKERFSAEFPKEGPSILRIQQVVRGDSAAYFCASSPSGAANNSPLHFGNGTRLTVT.

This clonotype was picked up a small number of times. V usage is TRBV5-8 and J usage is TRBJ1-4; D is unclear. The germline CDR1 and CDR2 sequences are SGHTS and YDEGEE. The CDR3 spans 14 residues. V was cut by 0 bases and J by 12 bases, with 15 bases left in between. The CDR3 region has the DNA TGTGCCAGCAGCTTGGTCGTCCCCTCTAGAGAACTGTTTTTT. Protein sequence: CASSLVVPSRELFF.

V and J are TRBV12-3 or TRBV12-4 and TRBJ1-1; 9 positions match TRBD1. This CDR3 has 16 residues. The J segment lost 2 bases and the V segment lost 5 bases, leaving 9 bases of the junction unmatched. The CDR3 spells CASSPGQGTSNTEAFF. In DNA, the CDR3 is TGTGCCAGCAGTCCCGGACAGGGGACTTCCAACACTGAAGCTTTCTTT.

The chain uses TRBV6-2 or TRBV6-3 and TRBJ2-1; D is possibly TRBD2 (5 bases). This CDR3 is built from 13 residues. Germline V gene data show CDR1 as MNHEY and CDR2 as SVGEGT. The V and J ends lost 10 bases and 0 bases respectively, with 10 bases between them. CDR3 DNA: TGTGCCATAAGAGGGAGCTCCTACAATGAGCAGTTCTTC. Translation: CAIRGSSYNEQFF.

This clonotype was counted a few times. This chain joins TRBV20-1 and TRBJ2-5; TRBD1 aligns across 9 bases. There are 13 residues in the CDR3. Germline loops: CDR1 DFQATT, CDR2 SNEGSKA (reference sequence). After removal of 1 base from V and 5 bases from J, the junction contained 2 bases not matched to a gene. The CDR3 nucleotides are TGCAGTGCTAGAGGGACAGGGGAGGAGACCCAGTACTTC. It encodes CSARGTGEETQYF.

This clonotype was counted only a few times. The CDR3 DNA sequence: TGTGCCAGCAGTCCCAGGGGGATAGTCACAGATACGCAGTATTTT. Protein: CASSPRGIVTDTQYF. The chain links TRBV27 to TRBJ2-3; 7 nucleotides agree with TRBD1. V lost 5 bases, J lost 2 bases, and 7 bases stayed unmatched. CDR1 is MNHEY, CDR2 SMNVEV, per germline (reference sequence). The CDR3 spans 15 residues.